The T cell receptor (beta chain) described here comes from a study of blood T cell repertoires in COVID-19. The V gene end was trimmed by 3 bases and the J gene end by 3 bases; junction bases not matched to a gene: 2. This CDR3 contains 14 residues. CDR1 SGDLS and CDR2 YYNGEE come from the germline V gene. In the original processing: Amplification of reference gene primers provided the estimated nucleated cell counts. Produced via immunoSEQ multiplex PCR; TCRdb's table is partial and in-frame only. V and J calls and clone size come straight from that table; D and trimming were deduced from the DNA. This table has under 300,000 clones, roughly 91% appearing once.

This receptor was obtained from a man younger than 40 with COVID-19, enrolled during active disease. The chain has TRBV9 and TRBJ1-1; 10 nucleotides match TRBD1. Sequencing was done on a sample of peripheral blood. The CDR3 DNA reads as TGTGCCAGCAGCGGAGGGACAGGGGACACTGAAGCTTTCTTT. It codes for CASSGGTGDTEAFF.